Included here is one T cell receptor (beta chain) sequence, with context. Its specificity is unknown. Using the 5' RACE reads, TCRdb records one entry per CDR3 protein without DNA. Reported are more than 90,000 distinct CDR3 sequences; the ten largest clones contain about 18%. The entry originates in a study of T cells expressing NK-cell markers. The wider study: CD3+CD56+NKG2C+, CD3+CD56+NKG2C- and CD3+CD56-NKG2C+ T cells, once sorted, supplied the TCR beta repertoires. In the group of eight sequenced donors, seven were HCMV-seropositive and one was seronegative. Study-level results: The study found dominant NKG2C+ clonotypes at roughly 1.0-7.5% of CD8+ T cells in six donors.

Germline CDR1 and CDR2: SGDLS and YYNGEE. This CDR3 region has 20 residues. This chain uses TRBV9 with TRBJ2-2; TCRdb names TRBD1, which stays unverified in the absence of DNA. The specimen was blood T cells: a sorted CD56 or NKG2C T cell subset, CD4+ or CD8+ T cells, or bulk PBMC T cells (not recorded which). This receptor was obtained from a woman aged 18-70 years in good health. The CDR3 loop reads CASSIRTGTEQIMNTGELFF.